This T cell receptor (beta chain) was documented in a study of PD-1 blockade in classical Hodgkin lymphoma. As regards this clone: Its antigen is unknown.

Libraries were prepared by immunoSEQ multiplex PCR; TCRdb keeps only in-frame clonotypes and omits some of them. The sample carries 60,000 or so clones, more than 90% recorded once. Germline CDR1 is SGHAT and CDR2 is FQNNGV. The CDR3 covers 14 residues. J gave up 9 bases and V 5 bases, and 2 bases lay outside the gene matches. With no exception, relapse followed autologous stem cell transplantation in all patients, and brentuximab vedotin exposure varied. Whole-study results and caveats: Newly diagnosed patients had diversity similar to the baseline diversity of complete responders.

The source was peripheral blood mononuclear cells (PBMCs), collected at baseline. This receptor was identified in a human donor with classical Hodgkin lymphoma. The gene calls are TRBV11-2 and TRBJ2-1; 15 bases line up with TRBD2. The CDR3 DNA reads as TGTGCCAGCAGCCCGGGACTAGCGGGAGGTGAGCAGTTCTTC. The encoded protein is CASSPGLAGGEQFF.